The 21 T cell receptor beta chains reported below all come from one sample, sequenced in a study of shared clonotypes between healthy human individuals. Using immunoSEQ multiplex PCR, the repertoire was profiled, and TCRdb retains in-frame clones only, with some absent. The sample shows more than 1,200,000 clones, around 98.5% of them seen only once. The specimen sequenced was naive CD4+ T cells sorted from blood. Subset meaning: CD45RA+ positively selected. The receptor source for this set is a man aged 25-45 years in good health.

V gene TRBV5-1 combines with J gene TRBJ2-7, with D maybe TRBD2 (7 bases). The CDR3 totals 14 residues. Trimming pared 3 bases from V and 5 bases from J, leaving 15 bases between. Germline V gene sequence: CDR1 SGHRS, CDR2 YFSETQ. The CDR3: CASSSGEGTHEQYF. In nucleotides, the CDR3 is TGCGCCAGCAGCTCAGGGGAGGGGACCCACGAGCAGTACTTC.

The chain links TRBV7-2 to TRBJ2-7; D gene unclear. The CDR3 contains 14 residues. V gave up 5 bases and J gave up 7 bases, with 18 bases separating them. Germline values: CDR1 SGHTA, CDR2 FQGNSA. Here the CDR3 reads CASSPLPRVGEQYF. The DNA of the CDR3 is TGTGCCAGCAGCCCCCTACCCCGGGTGGGTGAGCAGTACTTC. The full variable domain, in which reference TRBV7-2 and TRBJ2-7 provide the parts outside the CDR3, is GAGVSQSPSNKVTEKGKDVELRCDPISGHTALYWYRQSLGQGLEFLIYFQGNSAPDKSGLPSDRFSAERTGGSVSTLTIQRTQQEDSAVYLCASSPLPRVGEQYFGPGTRLTVT.

The rearrangement links TRBV6-5 to TRBJ2-7; tentative D call: TRBD1 (6 bases). CDR3 length: 13 amino acids. Trimming cost V 6 bases and J 4 bases, with 13 bases left between them. CDR1 is MNHEY and CDR2 is SVGAGI in the germline V gene. CDR3 region: CASRGQTMYEQYF. The CDR3 DNA sequence: TGTGCCAGCAGAGGACAGACGATGTACGAGCAGTACTTC.

This clone was seen just once. This chain links TRBV6-1 with TRBJ2-3; 9 positions agree with TRBD2. Germline CDR1 MNHNS, CDR2 SASEGT. This CDR3 has 17 residues. Losses at the gene ends were 2 bases for V and 1 base for J; bases not matched to a gene: 7. The CDR3 region has the DNA TGTGCCAGCAGTGAAAAAGCTCGGACTAGCGGCACAGATACGCAGTATTTT. It codes for CASSEKARTSGTDTQYF.

The chain is built from TRBV28 and TRBJ2-7; D perhaps matches TRBD2 (5 bases). CDR3 length equals 15 residues. The V gene's germline CDR1 is MDHEN and CDR2 SYDVKM. Trimming stripped 2 bases from V and 3 bases from J, with 14 bases between. The CDR3 is CASSLTGNLNYEQYF. The CDR3, as DNA: TGTGCCAGCAGTTTAACCGGGAACCTCAACTACGAGCAGTACTTC.

The CDR3 DNA sequence: TGTGCCAGCTCACCAGTGGACAGGGGAACTACGAACACTGAAGCTTTCTTT. This encodes CASSPVDRGTTNTEAFF. The chain employs TRBV18 and TRBJ1-1, with TRBD1 identical over 9 bases. This CDR3 contains 17 residues. CDR1 and CDR2 (germline): KGHSH, LQKENI. The trim removed 2 bases at V and 1 base at J, leaving 8 bases unmatched.

V and J are TRBV9 and TRBJ2-1, with 9 bases aligning to TRBD2. After removal of 3 bases from V and 9 bases from J, the junction contained 13 bases not matched to a gene. This CDR3 region has 16 residues. Germline V lookup: CDR1 SGDLS, CDR2 YYNGEE. CDR3 nucleotide sequence: TGTGCCAGCAGCGCCCGCGTAGCGGGAGTGGTAGTTGAGCAGTTCTTC. Translated, it gives CASSARVAGVVVEQFF. The full variable domain, completed using reference TRBV9 and TRBJ2-1, is DSGVTQTPKHLITATGQRVTLRCSPRSGDLSVYWYQQSLDQGLQFLIQYYNGEERAKGNILERFSAQQFPDLHSELNLSSLELGDSALYFCASSARVAGVVVEQFFGPGTRLTVL.

The gene calls are TRBV7-3 and TRBJ2-7, with 10 bases matching TRBD2. V was clipped by 5 bases and J by 5 bases; unmatched bases: 9. Per the germline V gene, CDR1 is SGHTA and CDR2 is FQGTGA. CDR3 size: 15 residues. The chain's CDR3 is CASSHTSGNFDEQYF. For the CDR3, the DNA is TGTGCCAGCAGCCACACTAGCGGGAACTTCGACGAGCAGTACTTC.

The chain recombines TRBV29-1 with TRBJ2-2, with a possible D match to TRBD1 (5 bases). Germline assignment: CDR1 SQVTM and CDR2 ANQGSEA. This CDR3 has 13 residues. V lost 4 bases and J lost 4, with 10 bases in between. DNA of the CDR3: TGCAGCGTTGTATTCAGGGCCACCGGGGAGCTGTTTTTT. It specifies CSVVFRATGELFF.

This clone has only one observation. This chain connects TRBV4-1 to TRBJ1-2; D perhaps matches TRBD1 (6 bases). Germline-derived CDR1 and CDR2 are MGHRA and YSYEKL. The CDR3 spans 16 residues. Between the trimmed V and J ends, which lost 2 bases and 2 bases, there was a span of 15 bases. The CDR3 loop is CASSQPVSGANYGYTF. The CDR3 DNA follows: TGCGCCAGCAGCCAACCCGTCTCGGGGGCGAACTATGGCTACACCTTC.

This clone came up once. V usage is TRBV28 and J usage is TRBJ2-5, with a tentative D call TRBD1 (7 bases). Trimming stripped 2 bases from V and 3 bases from J, with 19 bases between. The CDR3 length is 17 residues. Germline CDR1 and CDR2: MDHEN and SYDVKM. DNA of the CDR3: TGTGCCAGCAGTTTACAGGGGGTTTGGCGGGACGAAGAGACCCAGTACTTC. Translated, it gives CASSLQGVWRDEETQYF.

The CDR3 nucleotides are TGTGCCAGTAGTAAGGGACTAGCGGGAGTTGAGCAGTTCTTC. Translation: CASSKGLAGVEQFF. The chain employs TRBV19 and TRBJ2-1; 14 bases line up with TRBD2. Trimming at V came to 4 bases and at J to 9 bases, leaving 2 bases not matched to a gene. The length of the CDR3 is 14 residues. Germline V gives CDR1 LNHDA, CDR2 SQIVND (reference sequence).

This rearrangement joins TRBV27 to TRBJ2-2; possibly TRBD2 for D (5 bases). Between the trimmed V and J ends, which lost 1 base and 7 bases, there was a span of 7 bases. The CDR3 extends over 13 amino acids. CDR1 and CDR2 (germline): MNHEY, SMNVEV (reference sequence). In nucleotides, the CDR3 is TGTGCCAGCAGTTTATTGAGGGACGGGGAGCTGTTTTTT. Encoded protein: CASSLLRDGELFF.

The chain is built from TRBV5-4 and TRBJ2-1; 8 bases agree with TRBD1. The length of the CDR3 is 15 residues. Germline V gene data show CDR1 as SGHNT and CDR2 as YYREEE (reference sequence). V dropped 2 bases and J dropped 7; count of bases not matched to a gene: 8. This chain's CDR3 is CASSLARTGWNEQFF. CDR3 nucleotides: TGTGCCAGCAGCTTAGCACGGACAGGGTGGAATGAGCAGTTCTTC.

The chain couples TRBV5-6 to TRBJ2-1; 9 bases agree with TRBD2. This CDR3 is built from 17 residues. With 4 bases clipped from V and 0 bases from J, the junction kept 8 bases outside the gene matches. Per the germline V gene, CDR1 is SGHDT and CDR2 is YYEEEE. The CDR3 coding sequence is TGTGCCAGCAGCCCACCGACTAGCGGCAGCTCCTACAATGAGCAGTTCTTC. This gives the protein CASSPPTSGSSYNEQFF.

The V and J genes are TRBV7-2 and TRBJ2-5; D uncertain. The length of the CDR3 is 16 residues. Trimming shortened V by 0 bases and J by 4 bases, and 15 bases separated the two germline ends. Germline CDR1 reads SGHTA; CDR2 reads FQGNSA. CDR3 region: CASSLAPGRAGETQYF. The CDR3 nucleotides read TGTGCCAGCAGCTTAGCCCCTGGAAGGGCTGGAGAGACCCAGTACTTC.

The V call is TRBV18, the J call TRBJ2-7; D perhaps matches TRBD2 (5 bases). Germline-derived CDR1 and CDR2 are KGHSH and LQKENI. CDR3 length: 14 amino acids. V was trimmed by 4 bases and J by 2 bases, leaving 12 bases between them. CDR3 DNA: TGTGCCAGCTCACAAAGCGGATCCACCTACGAGCAGTACTTC. Translation gives CASSQSGSTYEQYF.

A remark on this clone: The same CDR3 also results from other DNA sequences found in this sample. This rearrangement joins TRBV28 to TRBJ2-7, with TRBD1 matching 8 bases. Trimming cost V 6 bases and J 0 bases; bases outside gene matches: 4. CDR3 size: 14 residues. Germline CDR1 and CDR2: MDHEN and SYDVKM. The CDR3 protein is CASRRQGSSYEQYF. CDR3 bases: TGTGCCAGCAGGCGACAGGGGAGCTCCTACGAGCAGTACTTC.

CDR3 loop: CASSSGDPGANVLTF. As DNA, the CDR3 is TGTGCCAGCAGTTCAGGGGACCCTGGGGCCAACGTCCTGACTTTC. This chain connects TRBV6-5 to TRBJ2-6; maybe TRBD1 (6 bases). Germline V gene sequence: CDR1 MNHEY, CDR2 SVGAGI. The CDR3 has 15 amino acids. Trimming removed 4 bases from V and 2 bases from J, with 9 bases in between.

The genes are TRBV10-1 and TRBJ2-7; maybe TRBD2 (5 bases). CDR1 is WNHNN, CDR2 SYGVQD, per germline (reference sequence). This CDR3 has 16 amino acids. Between the trimmed V and J ends, which lost 0 bases and 3 bases, there was a span of 15 bases. Here the CDR3 DNA reads TGCGCCAGCAGTGAGTCGGTGGCGGGCATTGACTACGAGCAGTACTTC. This gives the protein CASSESVAGIDYEQYF.

The rearrangement uses TRBV12-5 and TRBJ2-1; D uncertain. The CDR3 contains 17 residues. Looked up from germline, CDR1 is LGHNT and CDR2 is FRNRAP. V was shortened by 2 bases and J by 0 bases, with 14 bases between the two germline ends. The CDR3 DNA reads as TGTGCTAGTGGTTTGACACCCCAACCTTACTCCTACAATGAGCAGTTCTTC. It encodes CASGLTPQPYSYNEQFF.